The clone carrying this T cell receptor beta chain was seen a few times. Construction of the TCRbeta library involved unique molecular identifiers. One entry per CDR3 protein results from TCRdb running MiXCR on the PCR reads. The profile covers hundreds of thousands of distinct CDR3 sequences, with roughly 14% appearing a single time and 4% to 5.5% taken by the ten largest. The data stem from a study of T-cell reconstitution after alpha-beta-depleted transplantation in children. The CDR3 has 13 residues. The germline V gene encodes CDR1 MNHNY and CDR2 SVGAGI (reference sequence). V was clipped by 0 bases and J by 6 bases, with 8 bases between them.

The sequence came from a human donor who donated a stem cell graft to a child with Fanconi anemia. Material: PBMCs, obtained from the stem cell graft. The chain carries TRBV6-6 and TRBJ1-1; no clear D. The CDR3 DNA follows: TGTGCCAGCAGTTACTCGAGTGCCGCTGAAGCTTTCTTT. This sequence encodes CASSYSSAAEAFF.